The 20 T cell receptor beta chains given below trace back to one sample, sequenced in a study of T-cell memory formation after mild COVID-19. A single record per CDR3 protein comes from TCRdb applying MiXCR to the 5' RACE reads. This table has hundreds of thousands of distinct CDR3 sequences, roughly 23% appearing once. Material for sequencing was PBMCs or a T cell subset sorted from them (not recorded which). The receptors were sampled from an adult woman who had mild COVID-19 (a few samples of this study predate the infection). Cell type and time point are not known.

This sequence joins TRBV21-1 and TRBJ2-3; the D segment call TRBD1 is taken from the table without a DNA check. TRBV21-1 is deemed a pseudogene. The CDR3 covers 16 residues. The CDR3 DNA follows: TGTGCCAGCAGCAAAGCTCGGCCAGGGTCTTGCTATGCGCAGTATTTT. Protein sequence: CASSKARPGSCYAQYF.

The J gene is TRBJ2-1, the V gene TRBV29-1; D not certain. The germline gives CDR1 SQVTM, CDR2 ANQGSEA. V was clipped by 0 bases and J by 11 bases, with 14 bases between them. This CDR3 is built from 13 residues. CDR3 protein: CSVEDLGMVKQFF. DNA of the CDR3: TGCAGCGTTGAAGATCTAGGTATGGTAAAGCAGTTCTTC.

The gene calls are TRBV24-1 and TRBJ1-6, with D maybe TRBD1 (6 bases). The CDR3 runs 13 residues. From germline, CDR1 is KGHDR and CDR2 SFDVKD. V lost 5 bases and J 7 bases, leaving 8 bases between the germline ends. CDR3 nucleotide sequence: TGTGCCACCAGTGTGGGGGCCAATTCACCCCTCCACTTT. Its protein is CATSVGANSPLHF.

There are a few counts of this clonotype. DNA for the CDR3: TGTGCCAGCGCCACAGGGGCGCCTATCGACGAGCAGTACTTC. Its protein product is CASATGAPIDEQYF. The chain couples TRBV12-3 or TRBV12-4 to TRBJ2-7; 7 nucleotides align to TRBD1. Unmatched junction bases numbered 12, after V lost 8 bases and J lost 5 bases. The CDR3 runs 14 residues.

In its sample, this clonotype was seen a few times. The chain recombines TRBV18 with TRBJ2-3; TRBD2 agrees at 7 bases. The V gene end was trimmed by 3 bases and the J gene end by 0 bases; junction bases not matched to a gene: 3. This CDR3 contains 15 residues. Per germline, CDR1 KGHSH and CDR2 LQKENI. As DNA, the CDR3 is TGTGCCAGCTCACCGACGACTAGCAGCACAGATACGCAGTATTTT. It encodes CASSPTTSSTDTQYF.

This clonotype turned up a few times. The chain has TRBV20-1 and TRBJ2-2; TRBD2 matches 12 bases. V gave up 1 base and J gave up 7 bases; unmatched junction bases: 7. The length of the CDR3 is 16 residues. Looked up from germline, CDR1 is DFQATT and CDR2 is SNEGSKA (reference sequence). The CDR3: CSARARLAGVIGELFF. CDR3 DNA sequence: TGCAGTGCTAGAGCAAGACTAGCGGGAGTGATCGGGGAGCTGTTTTTT.

This clonotype was detected a few times. The rearrangement joins TRBV29-1 to TRBJ2-1, with a tentative D call TRBD2 (6 bases). This CDR3 is 12 amino acids long. The germline V gene encodes CDR1 SQVTM and CDR2 ANQGSEA. V lost 3 bases, J lost 4 bases, and 7 bases lay in between. The CDR3 DNA is TGCAGCGTTGAGGGGGGTTACAATGAGCAGTTCTTC. Its translation is CSVEGGYNEQFF.

This clonotype was seen more than once but under ten times. V usage is TRBV5-1 and J usage is TRBJ2-5; TRBD2 agrees at 8 bases. J lost 1 base, V lost 1 base, and 0 bases had no gene match. Germline V CDR1 and CDR2: SGHRS, YFSETQ. There are 14 residues in the CDR3. For the CDR3, the DNA is TGCGCCAGCAGCTTGCGGGGGGGCCAAGAGACCCAGTACTTC. It translates to CASSLRGGQETQYF.

This chain joins TRBV5-1 and TRBJ1-1; TRBD1 is a possible D gene (6 bases). V was shortened by 3 bases and J by 6 bases, with 12 bases between the two germline ends. CDR1 is SGHRS, CDR2 YFSETQ, per germline. The CDR3 totals 13 residues. CDR3 DNA sequence: TGCGCCAGCAGCTCGGACAGAGTCGCTGAAGCTTTCTTT. Its protein product is CASSSDRVAEAFF. The full variable domain, in which reference TRBV5-1 and TRBJ1-1 provide the parts outside the CDR3, is KAGVTQTPRYLIKTRGQQVTLSCSPISGHRSVSWYQQTPGQGLQFLFEYFSETQRNKGNFPGRFSGRQFSNSRSEMNVSTLELGDSALYLCASSSDRVAEAFFGQGTRLTVV.

The chain combines TRBV6-1 with TRBJ1-5; TRBD1 agrees at 9 bases. The germline V gene has CDR1 MNHNS and CDR2 SASEGT. The length of the CDR3 is 15 residues. V lost 6 bases, J lost 1 base, and 4 bases stayed unmatched. CDR3 nucleotide sequence: TGTGCCAGCAGACGACAGGGGGTCAGCAATCAGCCCCAGCATTTT. The encoded protein is CASRRQGVSNQPQHF.

This clonotype was picked up many times. The genes are TRBV7-2 and TRBJ1-1, with D unresolved. Trimming left V 5 bases short and J 1 base short, with 8 bases between. Germline V gives CDR1 SGHTA, CDR2 FQGNSA. The CDR3 has 13 residues. The CDR3 DNA sequence: TGTGCCAGCAGCACCCGACGGAACACTGAAGCTTTCTTT. Its translation is CASSTRRNTEAFF.

The chain has TRBV4-1 and TRBJ2-1; D uncertain. There are 17 residues in the CDR3. Germline V gene lookup returns CDR1 MGHRA and CDR2 YSYEKL. Trimming cost V 4 bases and J 6 bases, with 22 bases left between them. The CDR3 region is CASSPVGPPRPFNEQFF. CDR3 DNA: TGCGCCAGCAGCCCCGTGGGTCCTCCCCGTCCCTTCAATGAGCAGTTCTTC.

This chain connects TRBV24-1 to TRBJ2-7; D may be TRBD2 (6 bases). The germline V gene encodes CDR1 KGHDR and CDR2 SFDVKD. Trimming pared 3 bases from V and 3 bases from J, leaving 14 bases between. This CDR3 region has 15 residues. The CDR3 DNA sequence: TGTGCCACCAGTGATGGGGACTTAGGAATCTACGAGCAGTACTTC. Translating gives CATSDGDLGIYEQYF.

The V gene is TRBV12-3 or TRBV12-4, the J gene TRBJ1-3; D is unresolved. The V gene lost 6 bases and the J gene lost 0 bases, with 12 bases spanning the gap. This CDR3 is 15 amino acids long. The CDR3, as DNA: TGTGCCAGCAGGGGCAGGAGGAGCTCTGGAAACACCATATATTTT. Translation: CASRGRRSSGNTIYF.

This sequence joins TRBV4-2 and TRBJ1-1; D gene unclear. The CDR3 has 15 residues. Trimming took off 3 bases at V and 1 base at J, with 12 bases between the two ends. CDR1 LGHNA and CDR2 YNFKEQ come from the germline V gene. The CDR3 nucleotides are TGTGCCAGCAGCCACAACCCAACCGAGAACACTGAAGCTTTCTTT. It encodes CASSHNPTENTEAFF.

This rearrangement joins TRBV5-1 to TRBJ2-5; no clear D gene. CDR1 and CDR2 (germline): SGHRS, YFSETQ. The CDR3 is 14 amino acids. V was cut by 3 bases and J by 1 base, with 10 bases left in between. CDR3 protein: CASSWWTSQETQYF. The CDR3 bases are TGCGCCAGCAGCTGGTGGACGAGCCAAGAGACCCAGTACTTC. The whole variable domain, filled in from reference TRBV5-1 and TRBJ2-5, reads KAGVTQTPRYLIKTRGQQVTLSCSPISGHRSVSWYQQTPGQGLQFLFEYFSETQRNKGNFPGRFSGRQFSNSRSEMNVSTLELGDSALYLCASSWWTSQETQYFGPGTRLLVL.

Only a few counts were recorded for this clonotype. The V call is TRBV29-1, the J call TRBJ2-7; 9 nucleotides agree with TRBD1. V was clipped by 6 bases and J by 2 bases; unmatched bases: 2. This CDR3 is built from 12 residues. From germline, CDR1 is SQVTM and CDR2 ANQGSEA. For the CDR3, the DNA is TGCAGCGTGGGGGACAGGGCCTACGAGCAGTACTTC. Translation: CSVGDRAYEQYF.

The chain joins TRBV20-1 to TRBJ2-3; D gene unclear. The CDR3 runs to 18 residues. Germline V lookup: CDR1 DFQATT, CDR2 SNEGSKA (reference sequence). V dropped 0 bases and J dropped 1 base, with 20 bases sitting between them. In DNA form, the CDR3 reads TGCAGTGCTAGAGAAACATTCCGGGCCCCGATGGGCACAGATACGCAGTATTTT. This encodes CSARETFRAPMGTDTQYF.

The chain uses TRBV9 and TRBJ2-1; unclear D gene. The germline gives CDR1 SGDLS, CDR2 YYNGEE. CDR3 length: 18 residues. The germline V and J ends were trimmed by 0 bases and 2 bases, with 18 bases remaining between them. Here the CDR3 DNA reads TGTGCCAGCAGCGTAGGATTGAAAGGACCTAAAACCTACAATGAGCAGTTCTTC. It yields the protein CASSVGLKGPKTYNEQFF.

This clonotype turned up a few times. The J gene is TRBJ2-1, the V gene TRBV7-9; unclear D gene. The CDR3 runs to 15 residues. Germline loops: CDR1 SEHNR, CDR2 FQNEAQ (reference sequence). Deletions cut 0 bases from V and 8 bases from J, with 14 bases between. CDR3 protein: CASSLASSRDHEQFF. The CDR3 DNA follows: TGTGCCAGCAGCTTAGCGAGCAGTAGGGATCATGAGCAGTTCTTC.